This T cell receptor (beta chain) was recovered during a study of blood T cells in healthy people across ages. CDR3 length: 15 amino acids. V dropped 7 bases and J dropped 3 bases, with 17 bases sitting between them. Germline lookup yields CDR1 MNHEY and CDR2 SMNVEV (reference sequence). Combining a sample-barcoded 5' primer with a J-beta primer mix, a second PCR ran for about 7 to 12 cycles. TCRdb reanalysed the 5' RACE reads using MiXCR and keeps one entry per CDR3 protein. The sample has about 1.5 million distinct CDR3 sequences; 35% to 45% are singletons. The V gene is TRBV27, the J gene TRBJ2-3, with D maybe TRBD2 (7 bases). This TCR derives from a woman aged 18-29 years in good health. The source material was blood. The chain's CDR3 is CASTQWGGRTDTQYF. The CDR3, as DNA: TGTGCCAGCACCCAATGGGGGGGCAGGACAGATACGCAGTATTTT.